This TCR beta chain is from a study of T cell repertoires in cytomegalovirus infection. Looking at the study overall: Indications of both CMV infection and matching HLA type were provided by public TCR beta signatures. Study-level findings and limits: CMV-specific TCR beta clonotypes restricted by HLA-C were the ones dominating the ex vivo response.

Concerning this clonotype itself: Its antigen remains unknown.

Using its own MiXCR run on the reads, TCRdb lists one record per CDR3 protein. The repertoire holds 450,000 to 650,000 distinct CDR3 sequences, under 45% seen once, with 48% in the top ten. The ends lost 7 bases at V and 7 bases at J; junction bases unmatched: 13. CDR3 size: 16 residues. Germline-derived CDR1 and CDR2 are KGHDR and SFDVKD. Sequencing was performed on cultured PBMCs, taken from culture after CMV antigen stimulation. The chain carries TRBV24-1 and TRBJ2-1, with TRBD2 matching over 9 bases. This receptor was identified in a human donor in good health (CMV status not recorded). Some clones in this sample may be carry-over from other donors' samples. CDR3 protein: CATSTGTSRAQNEQFF. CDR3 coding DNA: TGTGCCACCAGCACCGGGACTAGCCGAGCACAAAATGAGCAGTTCTTC.